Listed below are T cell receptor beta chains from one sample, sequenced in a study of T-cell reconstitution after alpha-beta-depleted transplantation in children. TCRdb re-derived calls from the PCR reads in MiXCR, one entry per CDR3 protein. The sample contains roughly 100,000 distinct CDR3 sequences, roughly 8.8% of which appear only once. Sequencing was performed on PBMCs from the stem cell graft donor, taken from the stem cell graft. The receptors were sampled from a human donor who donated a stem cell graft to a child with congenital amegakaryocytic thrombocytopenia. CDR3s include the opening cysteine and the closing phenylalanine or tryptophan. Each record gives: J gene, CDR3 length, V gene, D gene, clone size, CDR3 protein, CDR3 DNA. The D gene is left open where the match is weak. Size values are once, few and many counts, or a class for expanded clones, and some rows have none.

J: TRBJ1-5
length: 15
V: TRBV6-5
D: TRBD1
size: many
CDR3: CASSQQGDSNQPQHF
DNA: TGTGCCAGCAGCCAACAGGGGGATAGCAATCAGCCCCAGCATTTT

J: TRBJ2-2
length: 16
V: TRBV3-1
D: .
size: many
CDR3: CASSQISAGGTGELFF
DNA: TGTGCCAGCAGCCAGATTAGCGCAGGGGGGACCGGGGAGCTGTTTTTT

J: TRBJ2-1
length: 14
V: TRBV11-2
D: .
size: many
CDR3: CASSITGSYNEQFF
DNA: TGTGCCAGCAGCATAACGGGGTCCTACAATGAGCAGTTCTTC

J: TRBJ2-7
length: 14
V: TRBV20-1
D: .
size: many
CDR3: CSASVPGSRNEQYF
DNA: TGCAGTGCTTCAGTTCCAGGGTCTAGGAACGAGCAGTACTTC

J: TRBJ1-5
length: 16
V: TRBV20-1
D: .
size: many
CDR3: CSARDPRGGSNQPQHF
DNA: TGCAGTGCTAGGGACCCGAGGGGGGGTAGCAATCAGCCCCAGCATTTT

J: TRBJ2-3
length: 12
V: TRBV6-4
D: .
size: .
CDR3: CASRGLLDTQYF
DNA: TGTGCCAGCAGGGGACTTCTAGATACGCAGTATTTT

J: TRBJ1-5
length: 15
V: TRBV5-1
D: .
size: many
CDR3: CASSLAGARNQPQHF
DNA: TGCGCCAGCAGCTTGGCAGGGGCCCGCAATCAGCCCCAGCATTTT

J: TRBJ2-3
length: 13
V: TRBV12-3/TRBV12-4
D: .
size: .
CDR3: CASTVGSTDTQYF
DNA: TGTGCCAGCACAGTAGGTAGCACAGATACGCAGTATTTT

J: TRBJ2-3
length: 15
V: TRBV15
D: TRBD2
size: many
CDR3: CATSRSGSGTDTQYF
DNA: TGTGCCACCAGCAGAAGCGGGAGCGGCACAGATACGCAGTATTTT

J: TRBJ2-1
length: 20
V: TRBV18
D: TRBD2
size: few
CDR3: CASSLQAGLAGGSDYNEQFF
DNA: TGTGCCAGCTCACTTCAGGCGGGACTAGCGGGGGGGTCGGACTACAATGAGCAGTTCTTC

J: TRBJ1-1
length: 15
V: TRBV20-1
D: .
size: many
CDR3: CSATSALEMNTEAFF
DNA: TGCAGTGCTACCTCGGCCCTGGAGATGAACACTGAAGCTTTCTTT

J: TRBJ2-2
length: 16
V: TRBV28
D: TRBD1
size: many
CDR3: CASSQTGTGNTGELFF
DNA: TGTGCCAGCAGTCAGACCGGGACAGGGAACACCGGGGAGCTGTTTTTT

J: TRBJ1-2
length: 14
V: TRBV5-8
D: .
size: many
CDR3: CASSWRRGNYGYTF
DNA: TGTGCCAGCAGCTGGAGGAGGGGCAACTATGGCTACACCTTC

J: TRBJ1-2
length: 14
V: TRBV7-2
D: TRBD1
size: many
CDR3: CASSTPGQFWGYTF
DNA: TGTGCCAGCAGCACCCCGGGACAGTTTTGGGGCTACACCTTC

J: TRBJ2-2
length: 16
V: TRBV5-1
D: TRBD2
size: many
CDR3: CASSGIAGVETGELFF
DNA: TGCGCCAGCAGCGGGATAGCGGGAGTCGAGACCGGGGAGCTGTTTTTT